Presented here are 22 T cell receptor beta chains from one specimen sequenced in a study of control samples from healthy donors and cancer patients. The repertoire was sequenced with immunoSEQ multiplex PCR; TCRdb's copy has only in-frame clones and lacks some. The sample records 100,000 to 150,000 clones, roughly 92% being singletons. Sequences were obtained from blood. The receptors come from a man between 18 and 29 years old in good health.

In DNA form, the CDR3 reads TGTGCCAGCAGTCGGTTGGCGGGGGATGAATACGAGCAGTACTTC. Its protein is CASSRLAGDEYEQYF. The gene calls are TRBV6-5 and TRBJ2-7; TRBD2 agrees at 7 bases. The CDR3 contains 15 residues. The V segment lost 5 bases and the J segment 4 bases; nucleotides outside the gene matches: 11. From germline, CDR1 is MNHEY and CDR2 SVGAGI.

The chain joins TRBV20-1 to TRBJ2-6; no clear D. V lost 3 bases, J lost 0 bases, and 9 bases lay in between. Germline CDR1 is DFQATT and CDR2 is SNEGSKA (reference sequence). CDR3 size: 15 residues. The CDR3 loop is CSASRPTSGANVLTF. The CDR3 region has the DNA TGCAGTGCTAGTAGGCCTACCTCTGGGGCCAACGTCCTGACTTTC.

The V and J genes are TRBV7-2 and TRBJ2-2, with 9 bases aligning to TRBD1. Germline V lookup: CDR1 SGHTA, CDR2 FQGNSA. The CDR3 is 16 amino acids. The V and J ends lost 5 bases and 5 bases, in that order; junction bases with no gene match: 9. The DNA for the CDR3 is TGTGCCAGCAGCAATCCGGGACAGGGAAGGACCGGGGAGCTGTTTTTT. Its translation is CASSNPGQGRTGELFF.

V and J are TRBV3-1 (or the pseudogene TRBV3-2) and TRBJ2-7; the D is unclear. Germline V CDR1 and CDR2: LGHDT, YNNKEL (reference sequence). The V and J ends lost 4 bases and 4 bases respectively, with 14 bases between them. The CDR3 length is 14 residues. The CDR3 coding sequence is TGTGCCAGCAGCCCCGGCGGCAGTGGGTACGAGCAGTACTTC. Its protein product is CASSPGGSGYEQYF.

This clone was observed a single time. The gene calls are TRBV11-2 and TRBJ2-1, with TRBD2 as a possible D gene (6 bases). V lost 4 bases and J lost 5, with 12 bases in between. CDR3 size: 14 residues. Germline loops: CDR1 SGHAT, CDR2 FQNNGV. This CDR3 reads CASSSVRGHNEQFF. CDR3 coding DNA: TGTGCCAGCAGCTCCGTGCGGGGCCACAATGAGCAGTTCTTC.

Details on this clone: The same CDR3 arises from other DNA sequences in this sample as well. This chain connects TRBV18 to TRBJ1-5, with 7 bases matching TRBD1. The junction had 4 bases not matched to a gene; V was cut back by 1 base and J by 4 bases. The CDR3 contains 15 residues. Germline V gives CDR1 KGHSH, CDR2 LQKENI. The CDR3 DNA is TGTGCCAGCTCACCACAGGGGGCCAGTAATCAGCCCCAGCATTTT. Translation gives CASSPQGASNQPQHF.

The chain uses TRBV2 and TRBJ1-1; D unclear. V was pared by 10 bases and J by 1 base, with 19 bases between. This CDR3 is 15 amino acids long. The V gene's germline CDR1 is SNHLY and CDR2 FYNNEI. For the CDR3, the DNA is TGTGCCACCCTGGAGACACGGAGACCGAACACTGAAGCTTTCTTT. This gives the protein CATLETRRPNTEAFF.

The sample holds one count of this clone. The chain couples TRBV6-5 to TRBJ2-3; no reliable D call. CDR1 and CDR2 from the germline V gene are MNHEY and SVGAGI. The germline V and J ends were trimmed by 4 bases and 6 bases, with 17 bases remaining between them. This CDR3 is built from 15 residues. The CDR3 sequence: CASSSFSQASDTQYF. CDR3 in DNA: TGTGCCAGCAGTTCTTTCTCTCAGGCCTCGGATACGCAGTATTTT.

The J gene is TRBJ2-1, the V gene TRBV11-2, with 8 bases aligning to TRBD2. The length of the CDR3 is 15 residues. V lost 5 bases to trimming and J lost 2 bases; unmatched junction nucleotides: 5. Germline V gene lookup returns CDR1 SGHAT and CDR2 FQNNGV. The chain's CDR3 is CASSIYGGAYNEQFF. The CDR3 coding sequence is TGTGCCAGCAGCATATACGGGGGGGCCTACAATGAGCAGTTCTTC.

The V call is TRBV27, the J call TRBJ1-5, with D tentatively TRBD1 (5 bases). V shed 6 bases and J shed 7 bases, with 13 bases lying between them. Per the germline V gene, CDR1 is MNHEY and CDR2 is SMNVEV (reference sequence). This CDR3 comprises 13 residues. The CDR3, as DNA: TGTGCCAGCAGCCTTCGGGGGGGGCAGCCCCAGCATTTT. Amino acid sequence: CASSLRGGQPQHF.

The chain joins TRBV10-3 to TRBJ2-1; the D call may be TRBD1 or TRBD2 (5 bases each). Germline V gene lookup returns CDR1 ENHRY and CDR2 SYGVKD. V was pared by 7 bases and J by 0 bases, with 16 bases between. CDR3 length equals 16 residues. The CDR3 spells CAITRDDGSSYNEQFF. The DNA of the CDR3 is TGTGCCATCACCCGGGACGATGGAAGCTCCTACAATGAGCAGTTCTTC.

The chain combines TRBV28 with TRBJ1-1, with TRBD1 matching 8 bases. J was trimmed by 11 bases and V by 4 bases; bases with no gene match: 9. Germline CDR1 is MDHEN and CDR2 is SYDVKM. The CDR3 length is 13 residues. The CDR3 sequence: CASSSGQVSRAFF. DNA of the CDR3: TGTGCCAGCAGTTCGGGACAGGTATCCCGGGCTTTCTTT.

The chain couples TRBV10-2 to TRBJ2-7; a weak D match, TRBD1 (5 bases). CDR1 is WSHSY and CDR2 is SAAADI in the germline V gene. V was shortened by 8 bases and J by 0 bases, with 14 bases between the two germline ends. The CDR3 runs 14 residues. This CDR3 reads CASLGSGNSYEQYF. The CDR3 DNA is TGCGCCAGCCTCGGCTCAGGGAACTCCTACGAGCAGTACTTC.

Written as DNA, the CDR3 is TGTGCCAGCAGGACTAGCGGGGGCGAGCAGTTCTTC. Translation: CASRTSGGEQFF. The rearrangement links TRBV19 to TRBJ2-1; 13 positions agree with TRBD2. The CDR3 length is 12 residues. The trim removed 9 bases at V and 10 bases at J, leaving 3 bases unmatched. Germline loops: CDR1 LNHDA, CDR2 SQIVND (reference sequence).

This clone occurred a few times. This chain joins TRBV3-1 (or the pseudogene TRBV3-2) and TRBJ2-4; D is tentatively TRBD1 or TRBD2 (5 bases each). The CDR3 has 19 residues. Trimming stripped 3 bases from V and 0 bases from J, with 21 bases between. The germline gives CDR1 LGHDT, CDR2 YNNKEL (reference sequence). CDR3 loop: CASSHNRDPRNLAKNIQYF. Here the CDR3 DNA reads TGTGCCAGCAGCCACAACCGGGACCCCCGGAACCTAGCCAAAAACATTCAGTACTTC.

This clone was picked up one time. The V and J genes are TRBV6-5 and TRBJ2-5; 11 nucleotides line up with TRBD2. The germline gives CDR1 MNHEY, CDR2 SVGAGI. This CDR3 region has 16 residues. The V gene end was trimmed by 4 bases and the J gene end by 4 bases; junction bases not matched to a gene: 8. In DNA, the CDR3 is TGTGCCAGCAGTTTTTCCGTAGCGGGGGGGCGAGAGACCCAGTACTTC. This gives the protein CASSFSVAGGRETQYF.

A few counts support this clone. The chain couples TRBV11-2 to TRBJ1-6, with unresolved D. CDR1 and CDR2 from the germline V gene are SGHAT and FQNNGV. The CDR3 extends over 14 amino acids. V was clipped by 1 base and J by 9 bases, with 10 bases between them. CDR3 sequence reads: CASSLGIAGSPLHF. The CDR3 DNA is TGTGCCAGCAGCTTAGGAATAGCCGGTTCACCCCTCCACTTT.

V is TRBV5-5 and J is TRBJ2-5; TRBD2 is a possible D gene (7 bases). CDR3 length: 13 amino acids. Germline V gene lookup returns CDR1 SGHKS and CDR2 YYEKEE (reference sequence). The V gene lost 4 bases and the J gene lost 3 bases, with 10 bases spanning the gap. In DNA form, the CDR3 reads TGTGCCAGCAGCAGGGGGGGTAAAGAGACCCAGTACTTC. Protein sequence: CASSRGGKETQYF.

Here the CDR3 DNA reads TGCAGCGTTGAAGAAGAAGAGACCCAGTACTTC. This gives the protein CSVEEEETQYF. The V gene is TRBV29-1, the J gene TRBJ2-5; no clear D gene. Deletions cut 0 bases from V and 3 bases from J, with 2 bases between. The CDR3 extends over 11 amino acids. Per germline, CDR1 SQVTM and CDR2 ANQGSEA.

The V gene is TRBV11-3, the J gene TRBJ2-1, with D perhaps assigned TRBD1 or TRBD2 (6 bases each). Germline lookup yields CDR1 SGHNT and CDR2 YENEEA. V lost 5 bases to trimming and J lost 6 bases, with 23 bases between them. This CDR3 has 17 amino acids. The chain's CDR3 is CASSPSSGDIGGNEQFF. The CDR3 nucleotides are TGTGCCAGCAGCCCTAGCTCGGGGGACATCGGTGGCAATGAGCAGTTCTTC.

The rearrangement links TRBV18 to TRBJ2-3; the D gene could be TRBD1 or TRBD2 (6 bases each). This CDR3 contains 16 residues. Trimming took 0 bases from V and 7 from J, leaving 17 bases between them. Germline V gives CDR1 KGHSH, CDR2 LQKENI. The CDR3 DNA follows: TGTGCCAGCTCACCACCGTTGGGGGGCTCGCGGTATACGCAGTATTTT. Translation: CASSPPLGGSRYTQYF.

The V and J genes are TRBV27 and TRBJ1-6; D is possibly TRBD1 (5 bases). There are 14 residues in the CDR3. Germline-derived CDR1 and CDR2 are MNHEY and SMNVEV (reference sequence). V dropped 3 bases and J dropped 5 bases, with 8 bases sitting between them. The CDR3 reads CASSLVRDNSPLHF. CDR3 bases: TGTGCCAGCAGTTTGGTCAGGGATAATTCACCCCTCCACTTT.